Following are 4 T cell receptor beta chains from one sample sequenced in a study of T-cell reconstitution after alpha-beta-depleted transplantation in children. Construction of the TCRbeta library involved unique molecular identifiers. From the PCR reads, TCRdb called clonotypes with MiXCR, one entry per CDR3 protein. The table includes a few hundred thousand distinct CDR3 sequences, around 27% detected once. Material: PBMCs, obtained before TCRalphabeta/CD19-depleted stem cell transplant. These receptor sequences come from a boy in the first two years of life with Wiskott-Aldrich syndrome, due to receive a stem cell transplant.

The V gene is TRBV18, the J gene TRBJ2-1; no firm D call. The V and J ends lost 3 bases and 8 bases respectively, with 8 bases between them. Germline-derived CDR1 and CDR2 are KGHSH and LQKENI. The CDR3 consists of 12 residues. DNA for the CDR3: TGTGCCAGCTCACCCTCGCGCGATGAGCAGTTCTTC. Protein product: CASSPSRDEQFF.

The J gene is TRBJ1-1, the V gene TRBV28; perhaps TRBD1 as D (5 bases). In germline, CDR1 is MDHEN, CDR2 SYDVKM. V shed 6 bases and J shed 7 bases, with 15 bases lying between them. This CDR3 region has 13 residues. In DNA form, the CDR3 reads TGTGCCAGCAGCGCTGCTAAGGGGTTTGAAGCTTTCTTT. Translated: CASSAAKGFEAFF.

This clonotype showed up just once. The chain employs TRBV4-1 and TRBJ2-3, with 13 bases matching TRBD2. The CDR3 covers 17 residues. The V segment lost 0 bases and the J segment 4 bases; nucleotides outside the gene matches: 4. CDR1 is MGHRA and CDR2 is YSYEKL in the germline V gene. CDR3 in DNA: TGCGCCAGCAGCCAAGATAAACTAGCGGGAGGGTCAGATACGCAGTATTTT. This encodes CASSQDKLAGGSDTQYF.

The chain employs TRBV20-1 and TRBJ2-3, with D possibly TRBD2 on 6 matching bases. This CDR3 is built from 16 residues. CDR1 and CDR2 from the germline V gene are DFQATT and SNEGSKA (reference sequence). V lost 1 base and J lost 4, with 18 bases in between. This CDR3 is CSARAPTGEGADTQYF. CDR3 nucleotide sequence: TGCAGTGCTAGAGCTCCCACGGGAGAAGGAGCAGATACGCAGTATTTT.